This record looks at one T cell receptor beta chain sequence and its context. The data were produced by immunoSEQ multiplex PCR, yet TCRdb's version contains in-frame clones alone and is incomplete. The table lists a few hundred thousand clones, nearly 90% of them singletons. These data belong to a study of blood T cell repertoires in COVID-19. Trimming shortened V by 7 bases and J by 5 bases, and 15 bases separated the two germline ends. CDR1 is SGHRS, CDR2 YFSETQ, per germline. CDR3 length equals 14 residues. The chain employs TRBV5-1 and TRBJ2-2; D remains unclear. Sequencing was done on a sample of peripheral blood. The origin of this receptor is a woman between 35 and 50 years old who had recovered from COVID-19. The CDR3 spells CASGLSWLTGELFF. The CDR3 nucleotides read TGCGCCAGCGGCCTGTCATGGTTGACCGGGGAGCTGTTTTTT.